This T cell receptor beta chain comes out of a study of post-analysis software for immune sequencing data. Background on the study: The disease courses covered relapsing-remitting, secondary progressive and progressive-relapsing multiple sclerosis.

Notes on this clonotype: Its target is unknown.

General observations from the study: Samples from a shared batch, those prepared together, strongly co-clustered by F measure. There were about five TRBV segments more frequent in patients than controls, and TRBV5-6, TRBV5-1 and TRBV20-1 were among them. Compared against controls, patients with multiple sclerosis displayed significantly lower normalized Chao1 diversity.

Germline CDR1 and CDR2: ENHRY and SYGVKD. V shed 3 bases and J shed 4 bases, with 12 bases lying between them. The CDR3 runs 14 residues. Researchers reported that TCR beta cDNA libraries carried unique molecular identifiers. The source material, roughly 0.9 to 11 million T cells, gave rise to 400,000 to 600,000 cDNA molecules. Using its own MiXCR run on the PCR reads, TCRdb lists one record per CDR3 protein. The data hold about 820,000 distinct CDR3 sequences, with roughly half observed a single time. The chain couples TRBV10-3 to TRBJ1-2; tentative D call: TRBD1 (5 bases). The sample comprised blood. This TCR derives from a girl under 18 with multiple sclerosis. In nucleotides, the CDR3 is TGTGCCATCAGTGACCCTGACAGCCTCTATGGCTACACCTTC. It is translated as CAISDPDSLYGYTF.